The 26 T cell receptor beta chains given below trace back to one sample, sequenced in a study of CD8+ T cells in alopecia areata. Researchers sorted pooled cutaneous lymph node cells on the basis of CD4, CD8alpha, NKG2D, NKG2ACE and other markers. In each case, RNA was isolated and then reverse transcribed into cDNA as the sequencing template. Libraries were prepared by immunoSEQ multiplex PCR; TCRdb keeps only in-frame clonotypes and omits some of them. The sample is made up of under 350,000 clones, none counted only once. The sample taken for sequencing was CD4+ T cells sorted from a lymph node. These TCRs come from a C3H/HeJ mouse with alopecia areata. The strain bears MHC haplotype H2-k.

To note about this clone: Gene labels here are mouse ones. The CDR3 bases that were read are TGTGCCAGCAGTATGGCAGGGAACACA. Residues: CASSMAGNT. The full CDR3 protein is CASSMAGNTEVFF. The chain carries TRBV19 and TRBJ1-1; D call uncertain. The CDR3 goes on 4 residues after the read ends, and that part is filled in from the germline J gene. The CDR3 runs to 13 residues. V was pared by 2 bases and J by 1 base, with 6 bases between. Germline CDR1 FNHDT, CDR2 SITEND (reference sequence).

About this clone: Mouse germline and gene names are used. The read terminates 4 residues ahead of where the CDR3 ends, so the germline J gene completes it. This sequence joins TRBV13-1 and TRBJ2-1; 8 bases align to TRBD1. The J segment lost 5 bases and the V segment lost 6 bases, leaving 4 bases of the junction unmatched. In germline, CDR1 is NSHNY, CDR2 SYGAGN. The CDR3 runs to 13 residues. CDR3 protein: CASTRQGNAEQFF. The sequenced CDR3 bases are TGTGCCAGCACCAGACAGGGGAATGCT.

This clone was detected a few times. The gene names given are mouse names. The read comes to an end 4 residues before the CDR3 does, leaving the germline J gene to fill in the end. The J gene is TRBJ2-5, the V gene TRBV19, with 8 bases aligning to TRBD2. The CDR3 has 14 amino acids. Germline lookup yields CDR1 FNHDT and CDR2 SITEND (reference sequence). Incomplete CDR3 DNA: TGTGCCAGCAGTATGGGGGGGCGCGGGGAC. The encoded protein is CASSMGGRGD. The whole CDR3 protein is CASSMGGRGDTQYF.

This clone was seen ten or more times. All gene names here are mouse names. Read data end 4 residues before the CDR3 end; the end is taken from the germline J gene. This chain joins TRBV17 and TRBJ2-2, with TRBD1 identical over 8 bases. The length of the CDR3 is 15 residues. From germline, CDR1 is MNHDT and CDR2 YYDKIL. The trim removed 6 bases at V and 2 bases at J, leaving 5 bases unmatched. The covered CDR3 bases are TGTGCTAGCAGGAGACAGGGGTGGAACACCGGG. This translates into CASRRQGWNTG. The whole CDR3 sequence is CASRRQGWNTGQLYF. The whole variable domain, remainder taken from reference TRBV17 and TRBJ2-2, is DTTVKQNPRYKLARVGKPVNLICSQTMNHDTMYWYQKKPNQAPKLLLFYYDKILNREADTFEKFQSSRPNNSFCSLYIGSAGLEYSAMYLCASRRQGWNTGQLYFGEGSKLTVL.

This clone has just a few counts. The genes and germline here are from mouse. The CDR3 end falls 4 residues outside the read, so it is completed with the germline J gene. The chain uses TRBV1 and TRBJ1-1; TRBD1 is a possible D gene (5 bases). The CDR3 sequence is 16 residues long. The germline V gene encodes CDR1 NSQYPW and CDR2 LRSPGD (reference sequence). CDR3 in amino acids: CTCSADGLGGMGEVFF. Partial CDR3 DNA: TGCACCTGCAGTGCAGATGGATTGGGGGGTATGGGA. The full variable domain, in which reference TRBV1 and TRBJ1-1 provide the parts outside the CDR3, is VTLLEQNPRWRLVPRGQAVNLRCILKNSQYPWMSWYQQDLQKQLQWLFTLRSPGDKEVKSLPGADYLATRVTDTELRLQVANMSQGRTLYCTCSADGLGGMGEVFFGKGTRLTVV.

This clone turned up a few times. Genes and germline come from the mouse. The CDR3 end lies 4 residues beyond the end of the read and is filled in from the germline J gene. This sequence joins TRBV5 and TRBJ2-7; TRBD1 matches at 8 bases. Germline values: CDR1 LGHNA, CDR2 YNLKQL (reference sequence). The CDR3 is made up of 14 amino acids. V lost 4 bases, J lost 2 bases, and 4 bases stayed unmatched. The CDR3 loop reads CASSPRTGPYEQYF. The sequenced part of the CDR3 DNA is TGTGCCAGCAGCCCTCGGACAGGGCCCTAT.

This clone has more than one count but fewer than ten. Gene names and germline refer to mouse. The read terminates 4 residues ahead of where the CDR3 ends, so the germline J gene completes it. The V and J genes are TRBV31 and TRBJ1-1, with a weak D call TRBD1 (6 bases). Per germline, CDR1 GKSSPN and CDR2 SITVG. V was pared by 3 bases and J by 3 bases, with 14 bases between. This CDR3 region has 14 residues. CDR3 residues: CAWSPTGRHTEVFF. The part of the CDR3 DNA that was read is TGTGCCTGGAGCCCTACAGGGAGACACACA.

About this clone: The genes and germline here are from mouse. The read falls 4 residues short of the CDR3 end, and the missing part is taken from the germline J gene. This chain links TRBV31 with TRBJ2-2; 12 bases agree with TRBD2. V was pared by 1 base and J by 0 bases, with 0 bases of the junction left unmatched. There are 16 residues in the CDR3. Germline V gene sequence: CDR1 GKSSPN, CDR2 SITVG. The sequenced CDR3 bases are TGTGCCTGGAGTCGGGACTGGGGGGCAAACACCGGG. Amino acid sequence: CAWSRDWGANTG. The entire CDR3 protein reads CAWSRDWGANTGQLYF.

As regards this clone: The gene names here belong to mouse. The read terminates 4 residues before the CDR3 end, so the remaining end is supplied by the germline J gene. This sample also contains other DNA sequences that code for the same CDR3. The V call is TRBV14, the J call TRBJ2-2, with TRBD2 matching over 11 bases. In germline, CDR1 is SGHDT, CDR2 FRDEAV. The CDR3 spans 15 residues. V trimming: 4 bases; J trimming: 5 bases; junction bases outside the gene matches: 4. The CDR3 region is CASSPGTGGTGQLYF. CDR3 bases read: TGTGCCAGCAGTCCCGGGACTGGGGGAACCGGG.

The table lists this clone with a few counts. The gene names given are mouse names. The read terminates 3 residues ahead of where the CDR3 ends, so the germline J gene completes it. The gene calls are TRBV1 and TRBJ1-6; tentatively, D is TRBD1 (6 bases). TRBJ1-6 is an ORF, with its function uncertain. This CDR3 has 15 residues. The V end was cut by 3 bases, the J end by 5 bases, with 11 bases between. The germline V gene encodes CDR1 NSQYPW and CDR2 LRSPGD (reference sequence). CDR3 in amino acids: CTCSAQGRDNSPLYF. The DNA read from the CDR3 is TGCACCTGCAGTGCCCAGGGGAGGGATAATTCGCCC.

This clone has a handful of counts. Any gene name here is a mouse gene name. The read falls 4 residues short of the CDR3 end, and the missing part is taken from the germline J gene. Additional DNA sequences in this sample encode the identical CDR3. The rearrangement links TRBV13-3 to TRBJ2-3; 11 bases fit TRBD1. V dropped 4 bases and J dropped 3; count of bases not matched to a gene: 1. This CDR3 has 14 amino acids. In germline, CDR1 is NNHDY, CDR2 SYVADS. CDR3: CASSRDRGAETLYF. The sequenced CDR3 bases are TGTGCCAGCAGTAGGGACAGGGGGGCAGAA.

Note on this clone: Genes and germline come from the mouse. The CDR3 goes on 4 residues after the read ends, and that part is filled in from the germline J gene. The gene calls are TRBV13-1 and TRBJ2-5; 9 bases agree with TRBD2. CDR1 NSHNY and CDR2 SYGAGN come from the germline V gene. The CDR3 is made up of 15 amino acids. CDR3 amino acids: CASSEQTGGEDTQYF. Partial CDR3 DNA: TGTGCCAGCAGTGAGCAGACTGGGGGAGAAGAC.

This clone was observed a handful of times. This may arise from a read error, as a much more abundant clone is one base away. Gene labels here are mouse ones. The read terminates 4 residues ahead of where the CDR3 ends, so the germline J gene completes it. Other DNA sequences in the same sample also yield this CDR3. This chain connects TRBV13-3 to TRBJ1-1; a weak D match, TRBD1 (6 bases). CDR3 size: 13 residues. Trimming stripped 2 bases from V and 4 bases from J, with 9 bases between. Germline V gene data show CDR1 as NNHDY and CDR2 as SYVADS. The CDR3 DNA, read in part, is TGTGCCAGCAGTGACAGGGGTGGCACA. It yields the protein CASSDRGGT. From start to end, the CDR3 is CASSDRGGTEVFF.

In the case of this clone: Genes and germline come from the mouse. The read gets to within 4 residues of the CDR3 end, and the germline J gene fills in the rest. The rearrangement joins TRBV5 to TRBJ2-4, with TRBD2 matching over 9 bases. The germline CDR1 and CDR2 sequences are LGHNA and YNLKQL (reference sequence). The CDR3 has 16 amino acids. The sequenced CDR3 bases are TGTGCCAGCAGCCAAGTCCCAAACTGGGGGGTGAAC. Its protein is CASSQVPNWGVN. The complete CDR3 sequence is CASSQVPNWGVNTLYF.

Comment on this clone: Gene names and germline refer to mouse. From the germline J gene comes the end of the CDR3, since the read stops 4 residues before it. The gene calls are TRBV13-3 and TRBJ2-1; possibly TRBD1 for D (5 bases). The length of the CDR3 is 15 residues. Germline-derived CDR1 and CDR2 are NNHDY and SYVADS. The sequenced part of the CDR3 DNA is TGTGCCAGCAGTGATGCACGGCAGCAGGGAGCT. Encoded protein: CASSDARQQGA. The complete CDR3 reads CASSDARQQGAEQFF.

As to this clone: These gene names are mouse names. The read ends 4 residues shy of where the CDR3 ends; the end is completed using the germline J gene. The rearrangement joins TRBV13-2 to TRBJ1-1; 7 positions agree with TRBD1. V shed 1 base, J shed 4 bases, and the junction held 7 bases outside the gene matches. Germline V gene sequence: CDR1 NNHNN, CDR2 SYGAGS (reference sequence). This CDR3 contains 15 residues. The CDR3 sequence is CASGDHTGAPTEVFF. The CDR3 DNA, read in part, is TGTGCCAGCGGTGATCATACAGGGGCCCCCACA.

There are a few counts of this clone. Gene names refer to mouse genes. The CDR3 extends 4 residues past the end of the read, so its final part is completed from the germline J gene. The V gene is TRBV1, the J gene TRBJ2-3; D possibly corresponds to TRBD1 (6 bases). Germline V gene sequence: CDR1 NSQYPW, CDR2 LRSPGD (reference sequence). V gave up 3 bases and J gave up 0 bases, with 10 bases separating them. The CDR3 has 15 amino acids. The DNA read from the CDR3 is TGCACCTGCAGTGCGGGACAAAAAAGTGCAGAA. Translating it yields CTCSAGQKSAE. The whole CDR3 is CTCSAGQKSAETLYF.

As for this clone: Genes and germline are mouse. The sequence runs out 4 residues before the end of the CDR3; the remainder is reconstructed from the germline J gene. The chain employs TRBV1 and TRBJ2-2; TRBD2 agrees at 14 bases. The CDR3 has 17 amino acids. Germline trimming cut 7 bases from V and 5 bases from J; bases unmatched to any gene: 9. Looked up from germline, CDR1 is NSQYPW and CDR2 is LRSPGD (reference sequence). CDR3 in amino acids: CTCTPGLGGRETGQLYF. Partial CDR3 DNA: TGCACCTGCACTCCGGGACTGGGGGGGCGAGAGACCGGG.

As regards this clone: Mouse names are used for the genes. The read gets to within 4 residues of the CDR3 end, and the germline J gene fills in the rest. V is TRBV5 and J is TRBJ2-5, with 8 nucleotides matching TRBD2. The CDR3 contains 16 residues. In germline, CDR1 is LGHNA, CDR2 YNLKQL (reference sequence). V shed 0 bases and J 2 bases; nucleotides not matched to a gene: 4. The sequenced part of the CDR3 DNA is TGTGCCAGCAGCCAAGAGGGGGGGCAGGGCCAAGAC. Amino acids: CASSQEGGQGQD. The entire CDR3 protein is CASSQEGGQGQDTQYF.

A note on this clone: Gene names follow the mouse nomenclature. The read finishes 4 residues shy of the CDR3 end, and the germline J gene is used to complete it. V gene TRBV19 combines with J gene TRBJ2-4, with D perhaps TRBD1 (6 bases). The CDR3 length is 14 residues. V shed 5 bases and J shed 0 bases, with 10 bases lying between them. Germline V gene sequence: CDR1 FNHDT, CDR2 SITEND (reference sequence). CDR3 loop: CASRPGQSQNTLYF. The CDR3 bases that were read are TGTGCCAGCAGACCGGGACAAAGTCAAAAC.

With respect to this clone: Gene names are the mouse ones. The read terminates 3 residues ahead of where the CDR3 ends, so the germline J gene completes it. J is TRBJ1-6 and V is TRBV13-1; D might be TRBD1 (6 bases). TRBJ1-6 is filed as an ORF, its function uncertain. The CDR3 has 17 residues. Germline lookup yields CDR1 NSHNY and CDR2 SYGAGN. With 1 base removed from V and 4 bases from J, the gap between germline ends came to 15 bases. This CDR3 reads CASSDIARGQYNSPLYF. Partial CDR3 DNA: TGTGCCAGCAGTGATATAGCAAGAGGACAGTATAATTCGCCC.

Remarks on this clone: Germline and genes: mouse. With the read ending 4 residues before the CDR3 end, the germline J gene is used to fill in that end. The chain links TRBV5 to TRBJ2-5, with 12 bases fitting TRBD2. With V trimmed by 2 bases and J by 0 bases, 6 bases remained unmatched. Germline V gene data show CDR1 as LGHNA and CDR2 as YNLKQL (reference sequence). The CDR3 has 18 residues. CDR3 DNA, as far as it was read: TGTGCCAGCAGCCAACCCGGGACTGGGGGGTTTAACCAAGAC. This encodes CASSQPGTGGFNQD. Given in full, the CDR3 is CASSQPGTGGFNQDTQYF.

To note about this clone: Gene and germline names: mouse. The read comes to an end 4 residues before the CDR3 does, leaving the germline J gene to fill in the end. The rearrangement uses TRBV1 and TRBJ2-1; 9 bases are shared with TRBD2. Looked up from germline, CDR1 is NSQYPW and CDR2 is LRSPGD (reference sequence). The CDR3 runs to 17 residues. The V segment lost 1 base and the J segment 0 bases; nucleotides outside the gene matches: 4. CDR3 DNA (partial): TGCACCTGCAGTGCAGCTGGGGGGGGTTATAACTATGCT. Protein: CTCSAAGGGYNYA. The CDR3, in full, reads CTCSAAGGGYNYAEQFF.

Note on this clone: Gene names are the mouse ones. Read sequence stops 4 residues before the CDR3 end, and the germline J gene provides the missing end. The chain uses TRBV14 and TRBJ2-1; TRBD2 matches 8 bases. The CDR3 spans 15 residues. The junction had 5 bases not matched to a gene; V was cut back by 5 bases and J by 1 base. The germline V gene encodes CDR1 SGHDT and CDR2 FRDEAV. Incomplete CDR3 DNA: TGTGCCAGCAGGATGACTGGGGCGAACTATGCT. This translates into CASRMTGANYA. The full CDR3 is CASRMTGANYAEQFF. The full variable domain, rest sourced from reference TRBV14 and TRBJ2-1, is EAGVTQSPRYAVLQEGQAVSFWCDPISGHDTLYWYQQPRDQGPQLLVYFRDEAVIDNSQLPSDRFSAVRPKGTNSTLKIQSAKQGDTATYLCASRMTGANYAEQFFGPGTRLTVL.

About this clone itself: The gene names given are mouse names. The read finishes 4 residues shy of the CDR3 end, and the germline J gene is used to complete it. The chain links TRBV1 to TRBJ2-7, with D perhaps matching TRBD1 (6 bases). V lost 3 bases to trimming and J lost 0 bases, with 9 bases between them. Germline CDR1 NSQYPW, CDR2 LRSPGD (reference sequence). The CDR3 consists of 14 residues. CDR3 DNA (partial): TGCACCTGCAGTGCGGGACACCTCTCCTAT. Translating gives CTCSAGHLSY. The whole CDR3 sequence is CTCSAGHLSYEQYF.

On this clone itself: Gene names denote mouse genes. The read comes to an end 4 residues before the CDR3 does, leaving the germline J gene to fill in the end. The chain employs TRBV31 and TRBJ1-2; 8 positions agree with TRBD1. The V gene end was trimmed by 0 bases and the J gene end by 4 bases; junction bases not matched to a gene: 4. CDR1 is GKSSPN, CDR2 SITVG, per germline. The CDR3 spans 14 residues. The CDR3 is CAWSLRGRASDYTF. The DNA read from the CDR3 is TGTGCCTGGAGTCTCAGGGGGCGGGCCTCC.